This TCR beta chain originates from a study of post-analysis software for immune sequencing data. Whole-study context: Multiple sclerosis in the patients followed relapsing-remitting, secondary progressive and progressive-relapsing courses. Findings and limits, study-wide: Elevated frequency relative to controls characterized several TRBV segments in patients, TRBV5-6, TRBV5-1 and TRBV20-1 among them.

The TCR beta cDNA libraries carried unique molecular identifiers. TCRdb re-derived calls from the PCR reads in MiXCR, one entry per CDR3 protein. The sample contains roughly 670,000 distinct CDR3 sequences, approximately 59% of which appear only once. A note on this clonotype: The antigen remains unidentified. The junction departs from the called germline gene at one end, perhaps through a read error.

There are 15 residues in the CDR3. Sample: blood. V and J are TRBV12-3 or TRBV12-4 and TRBJ2-3; 9 bases match TRBD2. This sequence was found in a girl aged 2 to 9 with multiple sclerosis. CDR3 in amino acids: CASRLAGARGDTQYF. The CDR3 DNA reads TGTGCCAGCAGGTTAGCGGGAGCGCGGGGAGATACGCAGTATTTT.